Here is one TCR beta chain with its context. The antigen is undetermined. The repertoire was sequenced with immunoSEQ multiplex PCR; TCRdb's copy has only in-frame clones and lacks some. Of around 100,000 clones in the sample, around 85% were seen once. This record comes from a study of cytomegalovirus exposure and HLA in healthy donors. CDR1 is SGHRS and CDR2 is YFSETQ in the germline V gene. The CDR3 contains 14 residues. Trimming left V 0 bases short and J 3 bases short, with 9 bases between. Study conclusions and caveats: It was confirmed in vitro that a few of the CMV-associated chains were specific for CMV antigens.

This clonotype was obtained from a man younger than 35 in good health and CMV-seropositive. The chain recombines TRBV5-1 with TRBJ2-5; no clear D gene. Input material: PBMCs. CDR3 nucleotides: TGCGCCAGCAGCTTGGGAGGAGCCGAAGAGACCCAGTACTTC. Amino acids: CASSLGGAEETQYF. The entire variable domain, with the rest obtained from reference TRBV5-1 and TRBJ2-5, is as follows: KAGVTQTPRYLIKTRGQQVTLSCSPISGHRSVSWYQQTPGQGLQFLFEYFSETQRNKGNFPGRFSGRQFSNSRSEMNVSTLELGDSALYLCASSLGGAEETQYFGPGTRLLVL.